In this sample, the clone carrying this TCR delta chain turned up a few times. A read error is the likely source, as a far larger clone sits one nucleotide away. The identical CDR3 is also encoded by other nucleotide sequences in the sample. Germline CDR1 reads GEAIGNYY; CDR2 reads EKD. The CDR3 sequence is 17 residues long. TCRdb re-processed the RT-PCR reads using CATT. The sample lists around 1,500 delta-chain clones, 1.6% occurring once. This entry comes from a study of gamma-delta T cells after stem cell transplantation. The origin of this receptor is a human donor. It is not recorded whose cells these are; they may come from a transplant donor. Sequencing used gamma-delta T cells. The V gene is TRDV2, the J gene TRDJ1, with TRDD3 identical over 8 bases. The DNA of the CDR3 is TGTGCCTGTGACACGGTGGGGATACAGGGGGACACTGATAAACTCATCTTT. Translated, it gives CACDTVGIQGDTDKLIF.